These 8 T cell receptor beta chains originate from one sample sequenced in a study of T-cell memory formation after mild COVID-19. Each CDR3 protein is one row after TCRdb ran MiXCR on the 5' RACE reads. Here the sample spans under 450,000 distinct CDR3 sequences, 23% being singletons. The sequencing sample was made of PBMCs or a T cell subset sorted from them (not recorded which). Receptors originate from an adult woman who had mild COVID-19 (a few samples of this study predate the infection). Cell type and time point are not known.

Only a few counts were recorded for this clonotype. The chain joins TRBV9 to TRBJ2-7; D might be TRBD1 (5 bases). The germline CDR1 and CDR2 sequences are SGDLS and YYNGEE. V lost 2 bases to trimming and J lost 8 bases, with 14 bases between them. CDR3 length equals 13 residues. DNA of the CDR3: TGTGCCAGCAGCGTTTCAACCTCAGGGCAGCAGTACTTC. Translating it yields CASSVSTSGQQYF.

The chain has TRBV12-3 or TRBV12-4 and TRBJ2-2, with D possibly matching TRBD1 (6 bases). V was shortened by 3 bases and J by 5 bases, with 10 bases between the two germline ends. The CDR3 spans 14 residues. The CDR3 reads CASSFQGQTGELFF. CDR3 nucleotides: TGTGCCAGCAGTTTCCAGGGGCAGACCGGGGAGCTGTTTTTT.

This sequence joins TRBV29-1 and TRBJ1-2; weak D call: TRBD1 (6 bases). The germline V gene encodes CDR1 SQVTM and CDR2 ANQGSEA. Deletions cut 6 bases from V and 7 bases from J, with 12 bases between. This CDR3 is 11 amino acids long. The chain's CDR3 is CSVRGQGGYTF. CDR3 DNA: TGCAGCGTCCGGGGGCAGGGTGGCTACACCTTC.

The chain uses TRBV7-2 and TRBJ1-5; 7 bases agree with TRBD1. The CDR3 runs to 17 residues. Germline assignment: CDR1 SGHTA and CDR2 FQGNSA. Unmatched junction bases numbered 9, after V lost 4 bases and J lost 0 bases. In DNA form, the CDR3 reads TGTGCCAGCAGCTGGGACAGTGGAGGTTTTAGCAATCAGCCCCAGCATTTT. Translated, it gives CASSWDSGGFSNQPQHF.

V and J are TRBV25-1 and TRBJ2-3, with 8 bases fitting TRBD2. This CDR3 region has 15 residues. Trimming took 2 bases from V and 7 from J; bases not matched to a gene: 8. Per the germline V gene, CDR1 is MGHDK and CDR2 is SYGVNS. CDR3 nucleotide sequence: TGTGCCAGCAGTGAAGGGGCGGGGGGAACTTATACGCAGTATTTT. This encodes CASSEGAGGTYTQYF.

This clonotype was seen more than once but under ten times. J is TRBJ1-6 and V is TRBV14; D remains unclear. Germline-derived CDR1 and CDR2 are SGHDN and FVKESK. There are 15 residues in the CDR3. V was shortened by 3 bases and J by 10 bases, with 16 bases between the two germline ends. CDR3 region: CASSHRTELGSPLHF. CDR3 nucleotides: TGTGCCAGCAGCCACAGGACGGAACTTGGGTCACCCCTCCACTTT.

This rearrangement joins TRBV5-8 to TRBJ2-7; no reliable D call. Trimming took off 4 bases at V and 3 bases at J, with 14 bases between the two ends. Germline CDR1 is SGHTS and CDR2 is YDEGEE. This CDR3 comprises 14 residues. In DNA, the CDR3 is TGTGCCAGCAGCATCCGGGCCCGGCTCTACGAGCAGTACTTC. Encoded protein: CASSIRARLYEQYF.

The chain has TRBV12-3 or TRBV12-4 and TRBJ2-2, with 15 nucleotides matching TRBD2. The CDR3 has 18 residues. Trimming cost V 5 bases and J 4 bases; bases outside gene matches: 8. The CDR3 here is CASSPDWTSGGVTGELFF. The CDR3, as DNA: TGTGCCAGCAGTCCTGACTGGACTAGCGGGGGGGTCACCGGGGAGCTGTTTTTT.